The T cell receptor beta chain under discussion was sequenced for a study of CD8 T cells in Susac syndrome. The study used treatment-naive patients who had stable or active relapsing-remitting disease as multiple sclerosis controls. TEMRA cells were FACS-enriched, with CD8+ and CD4+ T cells isolated negatively. Random hexamers were used to reverse transcribe 0.5 to 1 ug of RNA. The method of amplification for TCR beta CDR3 was immunoSEQ multiplex PCR, covering 54 Vbeta and 13 Jbeta. TCRdb re-called the immunoSEQ multiplex PCR reads through MiXCR, storing one row per CDR3 protein. The sample gives roughly 120,000 distinct CDR3 sequences, 80% to 95% of which show up once; around 0.3% is in the top ten. V dropped 5 bases and J dropped 7 bases, with 9 bases sitting between them. CDR1 LNHDA and CDR2 SQIVND come from the germline V gene (reference sequence). The CDR3 is 13 amino acids.

V gene TRBV19 combines with J gene TRBJ1-6; D remains ambiguous. The TCR was taken from a human donor with multiple sclerosis. The sequenced material came from CD8+ T cells from PBMCs. CDR3 bases: TGTGCCAGTAGTTTCAGCGACAATTCACCCCTCCACTTT. Its translation is CASSFSDNSPLHF. Complete variable domain (other parts from reference TRBV19 and TRBJ1-6): DGGITQSPKYLFRKEGQNVTLSCEQNLNHDAMYWYRQDPGQGLRLIYYSQIVNDFQKGDIAEGYSVSREKKESFPLTVTSAQKNPTAFYLCASSFSDNSPLHFGNGTRLTVT.